Reported below is one TCR beta chain. This specimen comes from a study of blood T cell repertoires in COVID-19. The wider study: Some COVID-19 samples were acute and others convalescent; all came from the United States, Italy and Spain. From T cells, B-cell-depleted T cells, or PBMCs came the material, which was cDNA or gDNA.

Methods used by the authors: Amplified reference gene primers provided the basis for estimating nucleated cell counts. The method was immunoSEQ multiplex PCR; TCRdb's version includes in-frame clones alone and lacks a portion of them. The DNA was the basis for D and trimming; V, J and clone size are from that table. The table shows some 240,000 clones, with around 81% occurring only once. The germline CDR1 and CDR2 sequences are MGHDK and SYGVNS. The CDR3 is 15 amino acids. The V and J ends lost 0 bases and 5 bases, in that order; junction bases with no gene match: 4. This TCR was sampled from a woman in her 70s with acute or convalescent COVID-19. The chain combines TRBV25-1 with TRBJ2-1; 7 bases match TRBD2. The specimen was peripheral blood. The CDR3 bases are TGTGCCAGCAGTGAATATGGGGGGGGAAACAATGAGCAGTTCTTC. Translated, it gives CASSEYGGGNNEQFF.